Detailed here is one T cell receptor (beta chain). The antigen remains undetermined. Mismatch with germline at one junction end may stem from a read error. The sample comes from a study of identical twins. The study's findings and limits: Abundant beta clonotypes from cord blood had fewer insertions, unlike memory repertoires, which showed none. Models underestimated out-of-frame TCR alpha sharing in monozygotic twins.

Carrying unique molecular identifiers, the cDNA also gained a universal primer site through template switching. TCRdb itself ran the 5' RACE reads through MiXCR, one entry per CDR3 protein. There are around 1.7 million distinct CDR3 sequences in the sample; 32% occur only once, and 0.27% lies in the top ten. CDR1 and CDR2 from the germline V gene are ENHRY and SYGVKD. This CDR3 region has 14 residues. The sequenced sample consisted of cord blood. The chain uses TRBV10-3 and TRBJ2-7; D may correspond to TRBD1 or TRBD2 (5 bases each). The sequence was obtained from a newborn girl in good health. This CDR3 reads CAITEGQASYEQYF. The CDR3 region has the DNA TGTGCCATCACTGAGGGGCAGGCTTCCTACGAGCAGTACTTC.